These T cell receptor beta chains were read from a single sample in a study of control samples from healthy donors and cancer patients. Clones were sequenced by immunoSEQ multiplex PCR, and TCRdb holds only the in-frame ones, with some missing. The table lists approximately 86,000 clones, roughly 86% of them singletons. The sequenced sample consisted of blood. These receptors were taken from a man aged 25 to 40 in good health. Both conserved end residues are part of each CDR3. D genes are given only for firm matches. Not every row has a clone size; where given, it reads once, few, many or a size class.

v_call: TRBV20-1; d_call: NA; clone_size: NA; j_call: TRBJ2-1; cdr3_aa: CSASGVGEQFF; cdr3_nt: TGCAGTGCTAGCGGGGTCGGTGAGCAGTTCTTC
v_call: TRBV6-6; d_call: NA; clone_size: NA; j_call: TRBJ2-3; cdr3_aa: CASSYSIGGTDTQYF; cdr3_nt: TGTGCCAGCAGTTACTCCATAGGGGGCACAGATACGCAGTATTTT
v_call: TRBV10-1; d_call: NA; clone_size: NA; j_call: TRBJ1-1; cdr3_aa: CASSAKRGTEAFF; cdr3_nt: TGCGCCAGCAGTGCCAAGCGTGGTACAGAAGCTTTCTTT
v_call: TRBV9; d_call: TRBD1; clone_size: NA; j_call: TRBJ2-5; cdr3_aa: CASSATGSQETQYF; cdr3_nt: TGTGCCAGCAGCGCGACAGGGAGCCAAGAGACCCAGTACTTC
v_call: TRBV6-5; d_call: TRBD2; clone_size: NA; j_call: TRBJ2-3; cdr3_aa: CASSYLAGSTDTQYF; cdr3_nt: TGTGCCAGCAGTTACTTAGCGGGAAGCACAGATACGCAGTATTTT
v_call: TRBV29-1; d_call: NA; clone_size: NA; j_call: TRBJ2-2; cdr3_aa: CSAGQGSNTGELFF; cdr3_nt: TGCAGCGCCGGGCAGGGCTCGAACACCGGGGAGCTGTTTTTT
v_call: TRBV5-1; d_call: TRBD1; clone_size: NA; j_call: TRBJ1-2; cdr3_aa: CASSPQTGAPEGYTF; cdr3_nt: TGCGCCAGCAGCCCACAGACAGGGGCCCCTGAGGGCTACACCTTC
v_call: TRBV19; d_call: NA; clone_size: NA; j_call: TRBJ1-2; cdr3_aa: CASSITEGNYGYTF; cdr3_nt: TGTGCCAGTAGTATTACAGAGGGAAACTATGGCTACACCTTC
v_call: TRBV5-4; d_call: TRBD2; clone_size: NA; j_call: TRBJ2-5; cdr3_aa: CASSFDGRRGGYQETQYF; cdr3_nt: TGTGCCAGCAGCTTCGACGGGCGGCGGGGGGGCTACCAAGAGACCCAGTACTTC
v_call: TRBV12-3/TRBV12-4; d_call: NA; clone_size: NA; j_call: TRBJ1-2; cdr3_aa: CASSLGGITGYTF; cdr3_nt: TGTGCCAGCAGCTTAGGGGGGATAACAGGCTACACCTTC
v_call: TRBV12-3/TRBV12-4; d_call: NA; clone_size: NA; j_call: TRBJ2-1; cdr3_aa: CASRSSDEQFF; cdr3_nt: TGTGCCAGCAGGTCCTCTGATGAGCAGTTCTTC
v_call: TRBV2; d_call: TRBD1; clone_size: NA; j_call: TRBJ1-2; cdr3_aa: CASTRGTVGYTF; cdr3_nt: TGTGCCAGCACCCGGGGGACAGTTGGCTACACCTTC
v_call: TRBV6-6; d_call: TRBD1; clone_size: NA; j_call: TRBJ2-2; cdr3_aa: CASSPWDRGATGELFF; cdr3_nt: TGTGCCAGCAGTCCCTGGGACAGGGGTGCCACCGGGGAGCTGTTTTTT
v_call: TRBV5-5; d_call: NA; clone_size: NA; j_call: TRBJ1-3; cdr3_aa: CASSLAAGMGNTIYF; cdr3_nt: TGTGCCAGCAGCTTGGCGGCAGGGATGGGAAACACCATATATTTT
v_call: TRBV19; d_call: NA; clone_size: NA; j_call: TRBJ1-1; cdr3_aa: CASRGAGMNTEAFF; cdr3_nt: TGTGCCAGTAGGGGGGCAGGGATGAACACTGAAGCTTTCTTT
v_call: TRBV6-5; d_call: NA; clone_size: NA; j_call: TRBJ1-4; cdr3_aa: CASSPTGTPLEKLFF; cdr3_nt: TGTGCCAGCAGTCCGACAGGTACCCCTCTTGAAAAACTGTTTTTT
v_call: TRBV7-8; d_call: NA; clone_size: NA; j_call: TRBJ2-3; cdr3_aa: CASSLAGGGPSTDTQYF; cdr3_nt: TGTGCCAGCAGCTTAGCGGGGGGAGGCCCTAGCACAGATACGCAGTATTTT
v_call: TRBV19; d_call: NA; clone_size: once; j_call: TRBJ2-7; cdr3_aa: CASSLGSSYEQYF; cdr3_nt: TGTGCCAGTAGTTTGGGGAGCTCCTACGAGCAGTACTTC
v_call: TRBV5-5; d_call: NA; clone_size: NA; j_call: TRBJ1-3; cdr3_aa: CASSLQDSYPGNTIYF; cdr3_nt: TGTGCCAGCAGCTTGCAGGACAGTTATCCTGGAAACACCATATATTTT
v_call: TRBV6-5; d_call: TRBD1; clone_size: NA; j_call: TRBJ1-1; cdr3_aa: CASRGGATEAFF; cdr3_nt: TGTGCCTCCAGGGGGGGGGCCACTGAAGCTTTCTTT
v_call: TRBV24-1; d_call: TRBD2; clone_size: NA; j_call: TRBJ2-1; cdr3_aa: CATSDFRGTSGNEQFF; cdr3_nt: TGTGCCACCAGTGATTTCCGGGGGACTAGCGGAAATGAGCAGTTCTTC
v_call: TRBV5-4; d_call: NA; clone_size: NA; j_call: TRBJ2-5; cdr3_aa: CASSSYRDTQETQYF; cdr3_nt: TGTGCCAGCAGCTCATACCGGGACACTCAAGAGACCCAGTACTTC
v_call: TRBV6-5; d_call: TRBD1; clone_size: NA; j_call: TRBJ2-2; cdr3_aa: CASSSGTGTGELFF; cdr3_nt: TGTGCCAGCAGTTCCGGGACAGGGACCGGGGAGCTGTTTTTT
v_call: TRBV28; d_call: TRBD1; clone_size: NA; j_call: TRBJ2-7; cdr3_aa: CASSLFAGTGGYEQYF; cdr3_nt: TGTGCCAGCAGTTTATTTGCCGGGACAGGGGGCTACGAGCAGTACTTC
v_call: TRBV5-1; d_call: NA; clone_size: NA; j_call: TRBJ2-1; cdr3_aa: CASSLALGHVEEQFF; cdr3_nt: TGCGCCAGCAGCTTGGCCCTGGGCCATGTGGAAGAGCAGTTCTTC
v_call: TRBV6-5; d_call: TRBD1; clone_size: NA; j_call: TRBJ1-4; cdr3_aa: CASNPTGGGEKLFF; cdr3_nt: TGTGCCAGCAACCCGACAGGGGGGGGAGAAAAACTGTTTTTT
v_call: TRBV18; d_call: NA; clone_size: NA; j_call: TRBJ1-1; cdr3_aa: CASSPLTETSAMNTEAFF; cdr3_nt: TGTGCCAGCTCACCCCTCACCGAGACGTCGGCAATGAACACTGAAGCTTTCTTT
v_call: TRBV7-3; d_call: NA; clone_size: NA; j_call: TRBJ2-2; cdr3_aa: CASSLAGNTGELFF; cdr3_nt: TGTGCCAGCAGCTTAGCGGGGAACACCGGGGAGCTGTTTTTT
v_call: TRBV7-5; d_call: NA; clone_size: NA; j_call: TRBJ1-2; cdr3_aa: CARSFLPIRDRYGYTF; cdr3_nt: TGTGCCAGAAGCTTTCTTCCCATCCGGGACCGTTATGGCTACACCTTC
v_call: TRBV19; d_call: NA; clone_size: NA; j_call: TRBJ1-1; cdr3_aa: CASSIDRRDNTEAFF; cdr3_nt: TGTGCCAGTAGTATAGATAGGCGGGACAACACTGAAGCTTTCTTT
v_call: TRBV6-1; d_call: NA; clone_size: NA; j_call: TRBJ1-2; cdr3_aa: CASSEEYGINYGYTF; cdr3_nt: TGTGCCAGCAGTGAAGAGTATGGGATTAACTATGGCTACACCTTC
v_call: TRBV5-1; d_call: TRBD2; clone_size: NA; j_call: TRBJ2-2; cdr3_aa: CASSLDPLAGGTGELFF; cdr3_nt: TGCGCCAGCAGCTTGGACCCCCTAGCGGGGGGCACCGGGGAGCTGTTTTTT
v_call: TRBV2; d_call: TRBD1; clone_size: once; j_call: TRBJ1-1; cdr3_aa: CASSDEGGGGTEAFF; cdr3_nt: TGTGCCAGCAGTGATGAAGGGGGCGGTGGCACTGAAGCTTTCTTT
v_call: TRBV7-8; d_call: NA; clone_size: NA; j_call: TRBJ1-4; cdr3_aa: CASSLRLNEKLFF; cdr3_nt: TGTGCCAGCAGCTTACGGCTAAATGAAAAACTGTTTTTT
v_call: TRBV10-1; d_call: NA; clone_size: NA; j_call: TRBJ2-2; cdr3_aa: CASSDDRRSRGELFF; cdr3_nt: TGCGCCAGCAGTGACGACAGAAGGTCGAGGGGGGAGCTGTTTTTT
v_call: TRBV11-2; d_call: TRBD1; clone_size: NA; j_call: TRBJ2-5; cdr3_aa: CASSLRQGEQETQYF; cdr3_nt: TGTGCCAGCAGCCTAAGACAGGGGGAGCAAGAGACCCAGTACTTC
v_call: TRBV6-5; d_call: NA; clone_size: NA; j_call: TRBJ2-1; cdr3_aa: CATLLASKQFF; cdr3_nt: TGTGCCACCCTCTTAGCCTCGAAGCAGTTCTTC
v_call: TRBV6-2/TRBV6-3; d_call: TRBD1; clone_size: once; j_call: TRBJ2-7; cdr3_aa: CASSYGRQGVGEQYF; cdr3_nt: TGTGCCAGCAGTTACGGGCGACAGGGCGTGGGCGAGCAGTACTTC
v_call: TRBV27; d_call: NA; clone_size: NA; j_call: TRBJ2-5; cdr3_aa: CASSLLGAGETQYF; cdr3_nt: TGTGCCAGCAGTTTACTAGGGGCAGGGGAGACCCAGTACTTC
v_call: TRBV12-5; d_call: NA; clone_size: NA; j_call: TRBJ1-2; cdr3_aa: CASGLNGYTF; cdr3_nt: TGTGCTAGTGGTTTGAATGGCTACACCTTC
v_call: TRBV5-8; d_call: NA; clone_size: NA; j_call: TRBJ1-2; cdr3_aa: CASSLRGGPYYGYTF; cdr3_nt: TGTGCCAGCAGTCTACGGGGAGGCCCCTACTATGGCTACACCTTC
v_call: TRBV5-1; d_call: NA; clone_size: NA; j_call: TRBJ2-4; cdr3_aa: CASSLVGGENIQYF; cdr3_nt: TGCGCCAGCAGCTTGGTTGGAGGGGAAAACATTCAGTACTTC
v_call: TRBV5-1; d_call: NA; clone_size: NA; j_call: TRBJ2-2; cdr3_aa: CASSLALGEAGELFF; cdr3_nt: TGCGCCAGCAGCTTGGCTTTAGGGGAAGCCGGGGAGCTGTTTTTT
v_call: TRBV14; d_call: NA; clone_size: NA; j_call: TRBJ2-2; cdr3_aa: CASSQRGLNTGELFF; cdr3_nt: TGTGCCAGCAGCCAAAGAGGTCTCAACACCGGGGAGCTGTTTTTT
v_call: TRBV29-1; d_call: TRBD1; clone_size: NA; j_call: TRBJ1-3; cdr3_aa: CSVAGTGGTGNTIYF; cdr3_nt: TGCAGCGTCGCAGGGACAGGGGGCACTGGAAACACCATATATTTT
v_call: TRBV9; d_call: NA; clone_size: NA; j_call: TRBJ1-1; cdr3_aa: CASSVYRDPTEAFF; cdr3_nt: TGTGCCAGCAGCGTGTACAGGGACCCCACTGAAGCTTTCTTT
v_call: TRBV5-5; d_call: NA; clone_size: NA; j_call: TRBJ2-5; cdr3_aa: CASGGTVSPFRGQETQYF; cdr3_nt: TGTGCCAGCGGGGGGACAGTTTCCCCGTTCCGAGGGCAAGAGACCCAGTACTTC
v_call: TRBV5-1; d_call: NA; clone_size: NA; j_call: TRBJ2-2; cdr3_aa: CASSLDQGRSAGELFF; cdr3_nt: TGCGCCAGCAGCTTGGACCAAGGGCGGTCCGCCGGGGAGCTGTTTTTT
v_call: TRBV6-2/TRBV6-3; d_call: TRBD1; clone_size: once; j_call: TRBJ1-2; cdr3_aa: CASSSRTGDNYGYTF; cdr3_nt: TGTGCCAGCAGTTCACGGACAGGGGACAACTATGGCTACACCTTC
v_call: TRBV7-2; d_call: NA; clone_size: NA; j_call: TRBJ1-1; cdr3_aa: CASSPYLNTEAFF; cdr3_nt: TGTGCCAGCAGCCCGTACCTAAACACTGAAGCTTTCTTT
v_call: TRBV28; d_call: NA; clone_size: NA; j_call: TRBJ1-6; cdr3_aa: CASIPGEDSPLHF; cdr3_nt: TGTGCCAGCATCCCAGGGGAGGATTCACCCCTCCACTTT
v_call: TRBV29-1; d_call: TRBD2; clone_size: NA; j_call: TRBJ2-1; cdr3_aa: CSVVTSGGYNEQFF; cdr3_nt: TGCAGCGTAGTGACTAGCGGGGGCTACAATGAGCAGTTCTTC
v_call: TRBV9; d_call: NA; clone_size: NA; j_call: TRBJ1-2; cdr3_aa: CASSPSTYGYTF; cdr3_nt: TGTGCCAGCAGCCCCTCAACCTATGGCTACACCTTC
v_call: TRBV6-6; d_call: NA; clone_size: NA; j_call: TRBJ1-1; cdr3_aa: CASSDSGTAAGGEAFF; cdr3_nt: TGTGCCAGCAGCGACTCCGGGACGGCGGCAGGAGGTGAAGCTTTCTTT
v_call: TRBV6-5; d_call: NA; clone_size: NA; j_call: TRBJ2-2; cdr3_aa: CASSSWDTYTGELFF; cdr3_nt: TGTGCCAGCAGTTCCTGGGACACTTACACCGGGGAGCTGTTTTTT